This T cell receptor beta chain was recovered during a study of blood T cell repertoires in COVID-19. Study background: Researchers got acute and convalescent COVID-19 samples from the United States, Italy and Spain. PBMCs, B-cell-depleted T cells, or T cells provided the cDNA or gDNA that made up the material.

This clone was recorded once. Authors' processing steps: From reference gene primer amplification, estimates of nucleated cell counts were derived. TCRdb's copy holds only in-frame clones and misses some; the assay was immunoSEQ multiplex PCR. The V and J calls and clone size come from that table; D and trimming were worked out from the DNA. The table shows fewer than 200,000 clones, with over 65% occurring only once. CDR3 length equals 13 residues. Germline values: CDR1 SQVTM, CDR2 ANQGSEA. The junction had 6 bases not matched to a gene; V was cut back by 7 bases and J by 3 bases. The genes are TRBV29-1 and TRBJ2-1, with 7 bases fitting TRBD1. Sequenced: peripheral blood. This sequence was found in a woman older than 75 with acute or convalescent COVID-19. The CDR3: CSAHTGVYNEQFF. In DNA form, the CDR3 reads TGCAGCGCCCATACAGGGGTCTACAATGAGCAGTTCTTC.